A selection of T cell receptor beta chains follows, all from one sample in a study of blood T cell repertoires in COVID-19. Produced via immunoSEQ multiplex PCR; TCRdb's table is partial and in-frame only. The table shows about 320,000 clones, with 85% occurring only once. Sequenced sample: PBMCs or T cells enriched from blood (not recorded which). The receptors originated from a woman aged 25 to 45 who had been exposed to COVID-19. Both conserved end residues are part of each CDR3. The order of the fields is D gene, clone size, J gene, V gene, CDR3 DNA, CDR3 protein. The D gene is left open where the match is weak. Part of the rows lack a size; the others show once, few, many or a class for expanded clones.

>TRBD1|NA|TRBJ1-1|TRBV2
TGTGCCAGCAGTGCAGGGGGGCCCACTGAAGCTTTCTTT
CASSAGGPTEAFF
>TRBD2|NA|TRBJ2-3|TRBV28
TGTGCCAGCAGTTTAAGTACTAGCGGGAGTAAAGATACGCAGTATTTT
CASSLSTSGSKDTQYF
>NA|many|TRBJ1-1|TRBV6-6
TGTGCCAGCAGTTACGCAGAGGGCGAAGCTTTCTTT
CASSYAEGEAFF
>NA|NA|TRBJ1-5|TRBV6-1
TGTGCCAGCAGTGACCCCTACAGGGTGATTCAGCCCCAGCATTTT
CASSDPYRVIQPQHF
>NA|NA|TRBJ2-3|TRBV7-2
TGTGCCAGCAGTGCTAGGCGTAGCACAGATACGCAGTATTTT
CASSARRSTDTQYF
>NA|NA|TRBJ1-1|TRBV12-3/TRBV12-4
TGTGCCAGCAGTTTAGTGGGAGACACTGAAGCTTTCTTT
CASSLVGDTEAFF
>NA|NA|TRBJ1-1|TRBV30
TGTGCCTGGAACAGGGAGGGGGCTTTCTTT
CAWNREGAFF
>TRBD2|NA|TRBJ2-7|TRBV3-1/TRBV3-2
TGTGCCAGCAGCCGAAGCCGACTAGCGGGAGTCGAGCAGTACTTC
CASSRSRLAGVEQYF
>NA|NA|TRBJ1-5|TRBV9
TGTGCCAGCAGCGTAGGAGACAGTAGCAATCAGCCCCAGCATTTT
CASSVGDSSNQPQHF
>NA|once|TRBJ1-5|TRBV5-5
TGTGCCAGCAGCTTGGGTCCCTATAGCAATCAGCCCCAGCATTTT
CASSLGPYSNQPQHF
>TRBD1|NA|TRBJ1-6|TRBV28
TGTGCCAGCAGTTTGGGGGTAACAGGGGCTCCTAATTCACCCCTCCACTTT
CASSLGVTGAPNSPLHF
>NA|NA|TRBJ1-1|TRBV25-1
TGTGCCAGCAGCGTAACAGGTAGGGGGACTGAAGCTTTCTTT
CASSVTGRGTEAFF
>TRBD2|NA|TRBJ2-2|TRBV24-1
TGTGCCACCAGTGATGGGACTAGCACTACGACCGGGGAGCTGTTTTTT
CATSDGTSTTTGELFF
>NA|NA|TRBJ2-7|TRBV21-1
TGTGCCCCCGGGTACAGGGAGTCCCTCTACGAGCAGTACTTC
CAPGYRESLYEQYF
>NA|NA|TRBJ1-1|TRBV18
TGTGCCAGCTCACCTGCGGGTTCCGTTGAAGCTTTCTTT
CASSPAGSVEAFF
>TRBD1|NA|TRBJ2-2|TRBV7-3
TGTGCCAGCAGCCGAGATCGGACAGGGTACCGGGAGCTGTTTTTT
CASSRDRTGYRELFF
>TRBD1|NA|TRBJ1-5|TRBV5-1
TGCGCCAGCAGCTCGCAGGGGGCGCGAGGTCAGCCCCAGCATTTT
CASSSQGARGQPQHF
>TRBD1|NA|TRBJ1-6|TRBV14
TGTGCCAGCAGCCAACAGGGGGCAACTAATTCACCCCTCCACTTT
CASSQQGATNSPLHF
>NA|NA|TRBJ2-6|TRBV5-1
TGCGCCAGCAGCTTGGAAAGGGGCTCTGGGGCCAACGTCCTGACTTTC
CASSLERGSGANVLTF
>NA|few|TRBJ1-6|TRBV6-5
TGTGCCAGCAGCCCCAGGGATAATTCACCCCTCCACTTT
CASSPRDNSPLHF
>NA|NA|TRBJ1-1|TRBV11-2
TGTGCCAGCAGCTTAGATGGACCGGGGATGAACACTGAAGCTTTCTTT
CASSLDGPGMNTEAFF
>TRBD1|NA|TRBJ1-1|TRBV7-8
TGTGCCAGCAGCACCAGGACAGGTCGGAACACTGAAGCTTTCTTT
CASSTRTGRNTEAFF
>TRBD1|NA|TRBJ1-3|TRBV30
TGTGCCTGGAGCCGGGGACAGGGGGGAAACACCATATATTTT
CAWSRGQGGNTIYF
>NA|NA|TRBJ2-7|TRBV28
TGTGCCAGCACCCTGACAGGTTCCTACGAGCAGTACTTC
CASTLTGSYEQYF
>NA|NA|TRBJ1-5|TRBV28
TGTGCCAGCAGAGATACAGGGTACCAGCCCCAGCATTTT
CASRDTGYQPQHF
>TRBD1|NA|TRBJ2-1|TRBV7-9
TGTGCCAGCAGCGCCGGGACAGGGTTAAATGAGCAGTTCTTC
CASSAGTGLNEQFF
>TRBD1|NA|TRBJ2-2|TRBV7-6
TGTGCCAGCAGCTCTCCAAACCGAGGGGGACAGGGGAACACCGGGGAGCTGTTTTTT
CASSSPNRGGQGNTGELFF
>NA|NA|TRBJ2-2|TRBV7-8
TGTGCCAGCAGCTTACCGGGAGTCGACACCGGGGAGCTGTTTTTT
CASSLPGVDTGELFF
>TRBD1|NA|TRBJ1-1|TRBV9
TGTGCCAGCAGCGCGCCGAACAGGGGGACTGAAGCTTTCTTT
CASSAPNRGTEAFF
>NA|NA|TRBJ2-7|TRBV7-9
TGTGCCAGCAGCACCAGGATTTACGAGCAGTACTTC
CASSTRIYEQYF
>TRBD2|NA|TRBJ2-5|TRBV4-2
TGTGCCAGCAGCCAAACTAGCGGGGGGGCGTATAAGGACCAGTACTTC
CASSQTSGGAYKDQYF
>NA|NA|TRBJ1-5|TRBV6-5
TGTGCCAGCAGTCCCTCAGGTAATCAGCCCCAGCATTTT
CASSPSGNQPQHF
>NA|NA|TRBJ1-2|TRBV28
TGTGCCAGCAGAAATACAGGGATTGTCTATGGCTACACCTTC
CASRNTGIVYGYTF
>TRBD2|NA|TRBJ2-5|TRBV2
TGTGCCAGCAGGGGGGAGGGACTAGCAAGAGAGACCCAGTACTTC
CASRGEGLARETQYF
>NA|NA|TRBJ2-5|TRBV5-1
TGCGCCAGCAGCGCTAACCAGGGTTACCAAGAGACCCAGTACTTC
CASSANQGYQETQYF
>TRBD1|NA|TRBJ2-6|TRBV19
TGTGCCAGTACCAATCCCGAACAGGGGATGGCCAACGTCCTGACTTTC
CASTNPEQGMANVLTF
>TRBD2|few|TRBJ2-1|TRBV19
TGTGCCAGTAGGGGACTAGCGGGGCATATTTACAATGAGCAGTTCTTC
CASRGLAGHIYNEQFF
>NA|NA|TRBJ1-1|TRBV4-1
TGCGCCAGCAGCCTTGGACTGGAGGCCTCGGGGGCTTTCTTT
CASSLGLEASGAFF
>NA|NA|TRBJ1-2|TRBV25-1
TGTGCCAGCAGTGTAACGGAGGGCTATGGCTACACCTTC
CASSVTEGYGYTF
>NA|NA|TRBJ2-7|TRBV19
TGTGCCAGTAGTATAGCACATACCTACGAGCAGTACTTC
CASSIAHTYEQYF
>NA|NA|TRBJ2-2|TRBV7-9
TGTGCCGGGACATCGGGGAACACCGGGGAGCTGTTTTTT
CAGTSGNTGELFF
>TRBD2|NA|TRBJ2-7|TRBV6-5
TGTGCCAGTAGCCCGGGGGGTCTCTCCTACGAGCAGTACTTC
CASSPGGLSYEQYF
>TRBD2|NA|TRBJ2-7|TRBV9
TGTGCCAGCAGCGGGGGGACTAGCGGGAGTTACGAGCAGTACTTC
CASSGGTSGSYEQYF
>NA|few|TRBJ1-2|TRBV27
TGTGCCAGCAGTCCGGGAGGTGGAGGGTCTTTTGGCTACACCTTC
CASSPGGGGSFGYTF
>TRBD1|NA|TRBJ2-3|TRBV20-1
TGCAGTGCTTGGACAGGGGGCGCGCAGTATTTT
CSAWTGGAQYF
>NA|NA|TRBJ1-2|TRBV2
TGTGCCAGCAGTGAACAGGGCACTCCGACGGCCGGCTACACCTTC
CASSEQGTPTAGYTF
>TRBD1|NA|TRBJ1-1|TRBV6-5
TGTGCCAGCATCAGGGACAGGGGGACAACTGAAGCTTTCTTT
CASIRDRGTTEAFF
>TRBD2|NA|TRBJ2-3|TRBV9
TGTGCCAGCAGCGTAGATAGCGGGTGGAGCACAGATACGCAGTATTTT
CASSVDSGWSTDTQYF
>TRBD1|NA|TRBJ2-3|TRBV28
TGTGCCAGCTATTCCCCGGGACAGTACACAGATACGCAGTATTTT
CASYSPGQYTDTQYF
>NA|once|TRBJ1-2|TRBV28
TGTGCCAGCAGTCAAGGGGGTCTATATGGCTACACCTTC
CASSQGGLYGYTF
>NA|NA|TRBJ1-1|TRBV5-1
TGCGCCAGCAGCGCGAGGGGGTGGAACACTGAAGCTTTCTTT
CASSARGWNTEAFF
>NA|NA|TRBJ2-7|TRBV2
TGTGCCAGCAGGCAGACTAGCTCCTACGAGCAGTACTTC
CASRQTSSYEQYF
>TRBD2|NA|TRBJ2-6|TRBV11-2
TGTGCCAGCAGCTTAGAATCGACTAGCGGGAGGTTCTCTGGGGCCAACGTCCTGACTTTC
CASSLESTSGRFSGANVLTF
>NA|NA|TRBJ1-4|TRBV5-1
TGCGCCAGCAGCTTTGCTGGGGCGGAGGAAAAACTGTTTTTT
CASSFAGAEEKLFF
>NA|NA|TRBJ2-7|TRBV7-2
TGTGCCAGCAGCTCCGCCCTCAGTTTCTCCTACGAGCAGTACTTC
CASSSALSFSYEQYF
>NA|NA|TRBJ2-1|TRBV9
TGTGCCAGCAGCTCCCCGGGCCATCGGGGTGAGCAGTTCTTC
CASSSPGHRGEQFF